This paragraph covers one TCR beta chain sequence. Germline CDR1 reads PRHDT; CDR2 reads FYEKMQ (reference sequence). With 5 bases removed from V and 6 bases from J, the gap between germline ends came to 7 bases. The CDR3 has 12 amino acids. This sample is part of a study of T cell clones after liver transplantation. About the research overall: TCRbeta sequencing after a pre-transplant mixed lymphocyte reaction identified graft-donor-reactive clones, later tracked in post-transplant blood. Apart from a few HCV-positive recipients, transplants were for non-autoimmune, non-viral reasons. Without induction therapy, subjects received standard immunosuppression until 12-24 months post-transplant.

Here immunoSEQ multiplex PCR was the method, and the copy in TCRdb shows in-frame clones only, minus some. The table has more than 65,000 clones, 90% seen once. The sample here was CD4+ T cells from blood, taken before liver transplant. V and J are TRBV13 and TRBJ2-2; D gene uncertain. The origin of this receptor is a human donor who received a liver transplant. The CDR3 region has the DNA TGTGCCAGCAGCCACCGATCCGGGGAGCTGTTTTTT. It encodes CASSHRSGELFF.